This TCR beta chain was captured in a study of shared T cell receptors in the human thymus. There are 17 residues in the CDR3. Germline V gene data show CDR1 as SGHAT and CDR2 as FQDESV (reference sequence). V trimming: 1 base; J trimming: 5 bases; junction bases outside the gene matches: 7. Here immunoSEQ multiplex PCR was the method, and the copy in TCRdb shows in-frame clones only, minus some. The top ten clones hold approximately 0.01% of a sample with under 850,000 clones, over 75% of them seen once. These sequences were also reported in another study, on human thymus T cells. As that report states: Corrective surgery for congenital heart defects was being performed on the healthy Finnish infants who served as donors. Thymic material originated from resections removed in the course of corrective heart surgery. In unrelated individuals, thymic repertoires overlapped highly, according to related research.

The TCR was taken from a boy in the first two years of life with a congenital heart defect. Sequencing was carried out using thymocytes. V and J are TRBV11-1 and TRBJ2-1; 11 bases fit TRBD2. The CDR3 DNA sequence: TGTGCCAGCAGCTTAGAGGATAGCGGGAGGGCCGACAATGAGCAGTTCTTC. As protein: CASSLEDSGRADNEQFF.